This T cell receptor beta chain was documented in a study of blood T cell repertoires in COVID-19. As for the study in general: T cells, B-cell-depleted T cells, or PBMCs supplied cDNA or gDNA.

This CDR3 region has 12 residues. Trimming removed 6 bases at V and 3 bases at J, with 9 bases between. Germline V gene sequence: CDR1 MNHNY, CDR2 SVGAGI (reference sequence). Authors' analysis steps: Reference gene primer amplification yielded estimated nucleated cell counts. Produced via immunoSEQ multiplex PCR; TCRdb's table is partial and in-frame only. The DNA gave D and trimming, while V, J and clone size come from that table. Among about 170,000 clones listed, roughly 88% were seen once. Seattle participants joined during active infection and were tracked over time. The origin of this receptor is a man aged 18 to 29 with COVID-19, enrolled during active disease. The sample taken for sequencing was peripheral blood. This chain links TRBV6-6 with TRBJ2-7; D not certain. The CDR3 nucleotides read TGTGCCAGCAGGGAGATCGGCTACGAGCAGTACTTC. It specifies CASREIGYEQYF.